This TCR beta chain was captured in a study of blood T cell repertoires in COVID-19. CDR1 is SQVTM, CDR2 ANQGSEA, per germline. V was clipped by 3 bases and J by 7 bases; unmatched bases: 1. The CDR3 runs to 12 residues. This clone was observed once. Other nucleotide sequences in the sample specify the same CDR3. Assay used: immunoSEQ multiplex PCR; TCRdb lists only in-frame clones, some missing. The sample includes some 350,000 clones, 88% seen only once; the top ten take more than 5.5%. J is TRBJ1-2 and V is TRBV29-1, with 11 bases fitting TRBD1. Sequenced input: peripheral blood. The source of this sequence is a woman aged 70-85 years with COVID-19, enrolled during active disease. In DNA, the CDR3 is TGCAGCGTTGAGGACAGGGGGCTTGGCTACACCTTC. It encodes CSVEDRGLGYTF.